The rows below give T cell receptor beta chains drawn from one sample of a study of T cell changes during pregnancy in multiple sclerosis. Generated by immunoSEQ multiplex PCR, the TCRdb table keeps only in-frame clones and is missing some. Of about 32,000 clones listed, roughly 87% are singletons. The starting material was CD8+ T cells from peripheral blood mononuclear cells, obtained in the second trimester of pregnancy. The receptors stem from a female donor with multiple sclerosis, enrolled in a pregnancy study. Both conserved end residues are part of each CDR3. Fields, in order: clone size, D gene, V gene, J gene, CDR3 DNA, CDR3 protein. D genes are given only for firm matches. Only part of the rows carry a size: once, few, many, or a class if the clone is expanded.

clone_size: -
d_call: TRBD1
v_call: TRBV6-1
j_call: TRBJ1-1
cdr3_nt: TGTGCCAGCGCCCGTCCCGGGACAGGGTTCGCTGAAGCTTTCTTT
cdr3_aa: CASARPGTGFAEAFF

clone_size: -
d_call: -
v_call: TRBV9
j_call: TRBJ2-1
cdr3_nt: TGTGCCAGCAGCGTAGGGCTAAGAGGGAGTAATAATGAGCAGTTCTTC
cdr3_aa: CASSVGLRGSNNEQFF

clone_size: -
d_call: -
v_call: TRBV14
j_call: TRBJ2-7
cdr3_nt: TGTGCCAGCAGCCAAGCCCCCAGGGGAAGGTACGAGCAGTACTTC
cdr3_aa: CASSQAPRGRYEQYF

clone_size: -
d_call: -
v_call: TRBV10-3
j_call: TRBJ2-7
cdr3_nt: TGTGCCATCAGTGATCCGACAGGCTACGAGCAGTACTTC
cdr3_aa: CAISDPTGYEQYF

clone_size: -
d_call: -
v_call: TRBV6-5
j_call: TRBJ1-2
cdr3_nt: TGTGCCAGCAGTTACAGGCGGAACTATGGCTACACCTTC
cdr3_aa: CASSYRRNYGYTF

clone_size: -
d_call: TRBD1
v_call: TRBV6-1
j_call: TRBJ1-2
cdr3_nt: TGTGCCAGCAGTGCTAACAGGGGGCAGGGCTACACCTTC
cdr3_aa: CASSANRGQGYTF

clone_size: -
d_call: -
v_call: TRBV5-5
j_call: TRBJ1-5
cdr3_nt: TGTGCCAGCAGCTTGGGCAGGGCGAGTCTCAGTCAGCCCCAGCATTTT
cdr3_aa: CASSLGRASLSQPQHF

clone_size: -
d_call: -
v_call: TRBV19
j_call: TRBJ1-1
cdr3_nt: TGTGCCAGTAGTATCGGGATGAGGGAAACTTTCTTT
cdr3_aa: CASSIGMRETFF

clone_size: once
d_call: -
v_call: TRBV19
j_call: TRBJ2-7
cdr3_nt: TGTGCCAGTAGTAGTCAGGGGAGCTACGAGCAGTACTTC
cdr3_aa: CASSSQGSYEQYF

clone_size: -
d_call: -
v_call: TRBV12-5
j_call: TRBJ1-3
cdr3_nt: TGTGCTAGTGGGGAGGCTGGAAACACCATATATTTT
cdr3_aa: CASGEAGNTIYF

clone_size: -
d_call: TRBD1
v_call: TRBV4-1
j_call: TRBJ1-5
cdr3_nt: TGCGCCAGCAGCCCGGGACTGCCAGGGGGCTATAGCAATCAGCCCCAGCATTTT
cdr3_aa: CASSPGLPGGYSNQPQHF

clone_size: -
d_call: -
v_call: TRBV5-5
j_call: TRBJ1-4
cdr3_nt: TGTGCCAGCAGCTTGAGGAGGGTGGATGAAAAACTGTTTTTT
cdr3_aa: CASSLRRVDEKLFF

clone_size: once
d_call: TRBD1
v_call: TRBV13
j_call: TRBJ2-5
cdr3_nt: TGTGCCAGCAGCGTACGGGACAGCTTTCAAGAGACCCAGTACTTC
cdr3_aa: CASSVRDSFQETQYF

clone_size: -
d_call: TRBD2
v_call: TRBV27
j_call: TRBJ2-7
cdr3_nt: TGTGCCAGCACCCCCCAAGGACTAGCGGGGGGGCGCCACGAGCAGTACTTC
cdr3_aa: CASTPQGLAGGRHEQYF

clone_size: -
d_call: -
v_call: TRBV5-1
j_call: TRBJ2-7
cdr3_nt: TGCGCCAGCAGCTTGAGGTCGATGGCGGGGGCGAGCTCCTACGAGCAGTACTTC
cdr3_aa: CASSLRSMAGASSYEQYF

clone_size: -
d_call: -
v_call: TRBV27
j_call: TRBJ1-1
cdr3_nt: TGTGCCAGCAGTTGGTACAAGAACACTGAAGCTTTCTTT
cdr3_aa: CASSWYKNTEAFF

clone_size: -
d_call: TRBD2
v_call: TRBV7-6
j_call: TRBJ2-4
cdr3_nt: TGTGCCAGCAGCTTAGAAGGACTAGCGGGGGGGCCGGCCAAAAACATTCAGTACTTC
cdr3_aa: CASSLEGLAGGPAKNIQYF

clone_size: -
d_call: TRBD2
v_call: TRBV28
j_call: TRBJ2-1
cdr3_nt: TGTGCCAGCAGTTTCCCTAGCGGGTTCTCCTACAATGAGCAGTTCTTC
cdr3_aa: CASSFPSGFSYNEQFF

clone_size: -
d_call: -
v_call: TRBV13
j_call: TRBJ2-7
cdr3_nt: TGTGCCAGCAGTACTTCCGGGACAGAGCAGTACTTC
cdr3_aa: CASSTSGTEQYF

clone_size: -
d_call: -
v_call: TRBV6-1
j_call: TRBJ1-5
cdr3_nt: TGTGCCAGCAGTGAAGTGGACGGGGTCAATCAGCCCCAGCATTTT
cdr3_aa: CASSEVDGVNQPQHF

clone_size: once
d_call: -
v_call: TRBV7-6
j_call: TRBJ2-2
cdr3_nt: TGTGCCAGCAGAGACTACCCCTCCAACACCGGGGAGCTGTTTTTT
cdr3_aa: CASRDYPSNTGELFF

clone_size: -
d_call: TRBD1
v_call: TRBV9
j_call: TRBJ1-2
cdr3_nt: TGTGCCAGCAGCGCAGGAGGGACAGGGTCCTATGGCTACACCTTC
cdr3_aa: CASSAGGTGSYGYTF

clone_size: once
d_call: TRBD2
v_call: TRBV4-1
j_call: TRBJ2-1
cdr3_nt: TGCGCCAGCAGCCAGTCTGTCGGGGGGACCAGGGATGAGCAGTTCTTC
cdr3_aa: CASSQSVGGTRDEQFF

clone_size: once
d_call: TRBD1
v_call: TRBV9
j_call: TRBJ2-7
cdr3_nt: TGTGCCAGCAGCGTCCGGGACAGTACACCTTACGAGCAGTACTTC
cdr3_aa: CASSVRDSTPYEQYF

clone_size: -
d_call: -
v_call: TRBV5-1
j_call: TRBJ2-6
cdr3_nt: TGCGCCAGCAGCTCTGGGAGGAGGGGCACGGCGGGGGCCAACGTCCTGACTTTC
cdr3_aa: CASSSGRRGTAGANVLTF

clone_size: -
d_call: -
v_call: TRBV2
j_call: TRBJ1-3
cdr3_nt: TGTGCCAGCAGTGAGGACAGCACCCCTGGAAACACCATATATTTT
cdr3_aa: CASSEDSTPGNTIYF

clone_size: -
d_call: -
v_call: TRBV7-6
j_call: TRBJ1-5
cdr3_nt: TGTGCCAGCAGTTCCACAGGGTTCAATCAGCCCCAGCATTTT
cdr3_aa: CASSSTGFNQPQHF

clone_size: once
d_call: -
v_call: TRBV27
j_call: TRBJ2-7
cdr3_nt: TGTGCCAGCAGTCCACTCCCGCAGGGCGCCTACGAGCAGTACTTC
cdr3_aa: CASSPLPQGAYEQYF

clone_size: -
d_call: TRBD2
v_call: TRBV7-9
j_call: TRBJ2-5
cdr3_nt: TGTGCCAGCACCTTGACGACTAGCGGGGGCCCCAAGACCCAGTACTTC
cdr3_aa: CASTLTTSGGPKTQYF

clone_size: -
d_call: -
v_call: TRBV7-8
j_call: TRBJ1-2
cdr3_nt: TGTGCCAGCAGCTTAGCGCTAGATGGCTACACCTTC
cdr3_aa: CASSLALDGYTF

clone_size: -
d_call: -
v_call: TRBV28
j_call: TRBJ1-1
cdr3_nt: TGTGCCAGCGGGTGGGGACTCATGAACACTGAAGCTTTCTTT
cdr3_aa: CASGWGLMNTEAFF

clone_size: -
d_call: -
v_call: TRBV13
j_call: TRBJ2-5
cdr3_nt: TGTGCCAGCAGCGGGACAAGGGAGACCCAGTACTTC
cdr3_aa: CASSGTRETQYF

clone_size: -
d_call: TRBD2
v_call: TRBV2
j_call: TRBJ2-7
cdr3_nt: TGTGCCAGCAGTGGGACGTCCGAGACTAGCGGGGAGTACGAGCAGTACTTC
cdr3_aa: CASSGTSETSGEYEQYF

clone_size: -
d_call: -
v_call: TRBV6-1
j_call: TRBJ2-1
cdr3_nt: TGTGCCAGCAGTGAAAGAGGGGGGGCCAGCTCCTACAATGAGCAGTTCTTC
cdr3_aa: CASSERGGASSYNEQFF

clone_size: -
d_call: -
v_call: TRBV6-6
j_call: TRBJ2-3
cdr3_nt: TGTGCCAGCAGTTTTGACGGAGTCACGCAGTATTTT
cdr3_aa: CASSFDGVTQYF

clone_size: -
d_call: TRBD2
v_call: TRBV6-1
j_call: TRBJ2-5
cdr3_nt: TGTGCCAGCAGTGGAGGGACTAGCGGGGCGGAGACCCAGTACTTC
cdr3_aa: CASSGGTSGAETQYF

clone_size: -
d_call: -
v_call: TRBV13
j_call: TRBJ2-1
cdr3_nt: TGTGCCAGCAGCTTCCGGGACAACTCGTTCTTC
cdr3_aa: CASSFRDNSFF

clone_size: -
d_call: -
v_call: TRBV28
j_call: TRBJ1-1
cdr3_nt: TGTGCCAGCGGGGCGGTAGCTTTGAACACTGAAGCTTTCTTT
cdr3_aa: CASGAVALNTEAFF

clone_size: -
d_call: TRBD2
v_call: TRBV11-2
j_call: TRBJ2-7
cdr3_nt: TGTGCCAGCAGCTTAACAGCGGGAGGGCCCCCCTCCTACGAGCAGTACTTC
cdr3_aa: CASSLTAGGPPSYEQYF

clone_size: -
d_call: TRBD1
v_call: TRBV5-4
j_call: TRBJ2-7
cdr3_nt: TGTGCCAGCAGCACAACAGGGGCCTACGAGCAGTACTTC
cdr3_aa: CASSTTGAYEQYF

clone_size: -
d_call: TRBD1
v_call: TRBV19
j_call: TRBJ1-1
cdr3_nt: TGTGCCAGTAGTGCCAACAGGGGTGAAGCTTTCTTT
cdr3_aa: CASSANRGEAFF

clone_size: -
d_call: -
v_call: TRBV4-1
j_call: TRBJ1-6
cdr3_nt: TGCGCCAGCAGTCCTGACACGAGCTCCTATAATTCACCCCTCCACTTT
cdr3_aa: CASSPDTSSYNSPLHF

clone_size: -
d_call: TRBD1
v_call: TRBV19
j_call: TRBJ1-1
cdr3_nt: TGTGCCAGTAGTTTACAGGGGTGGGGCATGAACACTGAAGCTTTCTTT
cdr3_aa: CASSLQGWGMNTEAFF

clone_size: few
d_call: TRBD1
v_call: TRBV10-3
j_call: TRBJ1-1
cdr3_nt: TGTGCCATCAGTGAGGAGGGGACAGTAAACACTGAAGCTTTCTTT
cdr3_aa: CAISEEGTVNTEAFF

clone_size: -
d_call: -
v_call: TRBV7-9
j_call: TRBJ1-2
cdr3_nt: TGTGCCAGCAGCGGACCGGGGGAAGACGGCTACACCTTC
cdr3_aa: CASSGPGEDGYTF

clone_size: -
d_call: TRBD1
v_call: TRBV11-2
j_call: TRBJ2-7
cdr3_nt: TGTGCCAGCAGCCGTGGACAGGGAAGAGTGGACGAGCAGTACTTC
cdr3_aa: CASSRGQGRVDEQYF

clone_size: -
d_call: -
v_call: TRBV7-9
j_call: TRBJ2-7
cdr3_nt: TGTGCCAGCAGCTTAGGACCCTCAGGGATCGAGCAGTACTTC
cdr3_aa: CASSLGPSGIEQYF

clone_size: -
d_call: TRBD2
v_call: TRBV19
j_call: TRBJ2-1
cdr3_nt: TGTGCCAGTAGTGGCTCGGGGACTAGCGCTTACAATGAGCAGTTCTTC
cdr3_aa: CASSGSGTSAYNEQFF

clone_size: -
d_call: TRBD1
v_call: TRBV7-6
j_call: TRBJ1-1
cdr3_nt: TGTGCCAGCAGCGTCCGGGACAGGGGCACTGAAGCTTTCTTT
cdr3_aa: CASSVRDRGTEAFF

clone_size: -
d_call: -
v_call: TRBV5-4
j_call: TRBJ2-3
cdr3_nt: TGTGCCAGCAGCTCGTTCCTCACAGATACGCAGTATTTT
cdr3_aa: CASSSFLTDTQYF

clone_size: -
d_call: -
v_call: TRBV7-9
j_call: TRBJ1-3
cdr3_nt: TGTGCCAGCACCGGTAGCTCTGGAAACACCATATATTTT
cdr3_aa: CASTGSSGNTIYF

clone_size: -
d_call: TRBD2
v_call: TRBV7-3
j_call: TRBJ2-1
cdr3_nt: TGTGCCAGCAGCTTAGGTAGCGGGAGGGCCCCCTACAATGAGCAGTTCTTC
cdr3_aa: CASSLGSGRAPYNEQFF